This T cell receptor beta chain is from a study of blood T cells in healthy people across ages. Study-wide context: Using template switching, researchers captured about one barcoded beta molecule for each two T cells.

The CDR3 consists of 15 residues. Germline CDR1 and CDR2: SQVTM and ANQGSEA. Trimming took off 0 bases at V and 3 bases at J, with 14 bases between the two ends. This clonotype was observed many times. The use of a sample-barcoded 5' primer and a J-beta primer mix characterized a second PCR of roughly 6 to 12 cycles. Template switching added a 12-random-nucleotide identifier to every cDNA molecule. Paired-end reads containing CDR3 totaled no fewer than 2.5 million for each sample. MiXCR, applied by TCRdb to the 5' RACE reads, yields one record per CDR3 protein. The sample holds around 990,000 distinct CDR3 sequences, under 40% seen once.

The J gene is TRBJ1-1, the V gene TRBV29-1, with D unresolved. The sequence came from a man aged 18 to 35 in good health. The sample comprised blood. The CDR3 nucleotides read TGCAGCGTTGAAGATCAAAGGGTCGGGGACACTGAAGCTTTCTTT. Protein sequence: CSVEDQRVGDTEAFF.